The table lists the clone carrying this TCR beta chain with a few counts. CDR1 and CDR2 (germline): KGHSH, LQKENI. The CDR3 consists of 16 residues. With 0 bases clipped from V and 4 bases from J, the junction kept 3 bases outside the gene matches. This record belongs to a study of blood T cell repertoires in COVID-19. On the study more broadly: Italy, Spain and the United States were the sources of the convalescent and acute COVID-19 samples. Sources were T cells, B-cell-depleted T cells, or PBMCs; the material itself was cDNA or gDNA.

Original processing notes: Amplification from reference gene primers served as the basis for estimated nucleated cell counts. The assay was immunoSEQ multiplex PCR, and TCRdb's table has in-frame clones only and misses some. The D gene and trimming were derived from the DNA, and the V and J assignments and clone size from that table. The sample has 140,000 to 150,000 clones, 65% to 90% seen once. This clonotype was obtained from a human donor in a cohort sampled during active COVID-19. Specimen: peripheral blood. The chain combines TRBV18 with TRBJ2-2; 9 bases map to TRBD1. Here the CDR3 reads CASSPPGTGPTGELFF. As DNA, the CDR3 is TGTGCCAGCTCACCACCCGGGACAGGGCCCACCGGGGAGCTGTTTTTT.